This T cell receptor beta chain was identified during a study of shared clonotypes between healthy human individuals. The germline CDR1 and CDR2 sequences are SNHLY and FYNNEI. V lost 3 bases, J lost 8 bases, and 12 bases stayed unmatched. The CDR3 spans 17 residues. Here immunoSEQ multiplex PCR was the method, and the copy in TCRdb shows in-frame clones only, minus some. The sample holds over 1.4 million clones, more than 95% seen once. This chain links TRBV2 with TRBJ2-1, with 11 bases identical to TRBD2. The sequenced material came from naive CD4+ T cells sorted from blood. Subset in this sample: CD45RA+ positively selected. This TCR was recovered from a man aged 25 to 40 in good health. CDR3 loop: CASSDYTLAGGPHEQFF. The CDR3 nucleotides are TGTGCCAGCAGTGACTACACTCTAGCGGGAGGCCCCCATGAGCAGTTCTTC.